This TCR beta chain stems from a study of beta chain features in type 1 diabetes. V dropped 4 bases and J dropped 1 base, with 8 bases sitting between them. CDR3 length: 14 amino acids. Germline CDR1 is SGHNT and CDR2 is YYREEE (reference sequence). The sequenced template was cDNA made from the entire isolated RNA. The table came from immunoSEQ multiplex PCR; TCRdb's copy has only in-frame clones and leaves some out. In the table there are about 700,000 clones, roughly 13% of which are singletons. About this clone itself: The antigen is not known.

Study-wide points: When Type 1 diabetes patients were examined, their TCRB CDR3s proved moderately but significantly shorter in all four CD4+ subsets.

V and J are TRBV5-4 and TRBJ2-2; weak D call: TRBD1 (6 bases). The clonotype comes from a man between 18 and 35 years old with type 1 diabetes. Source material: naive CD4+ T cells from blood. The DNA of the CDR3 is TGTGCCAGCAGCCGGGACATGAACACCGGGGAGCTGTTTTTT. This translates into CASSRDMNTGELFF.